What follows describes a single T cell receptor (beta chain). This entry belongs to a study of blood T cell repertoires in COVID-19. This CDR3 has 11 residues. Germline V gene sequence: CDR1 SGHTA, CDR2 FQGTGA. V shed 5 bases and J shed 6 bases, with 8 bases lying between them. The repertoire was sequenced with immunoSEQ multiplex PCR; TCRdb's copy has only in-frame clones and lacks some. The table lists about 180,000 clones, roughly 83% of them singletons. The genes are TRBV7-3 and TRBJ2-7; D is uncertain. This clonotype was obtained from a woman aged 35 to 49 with COVID-19, enrolled during active disease. What was sequenced was peripheral blood. The CDR3 sequence: CASSRSLEQYF. Written as DNA, the CDR3 is TGTGCCAGCAGCCGGAGCCTCGAGCAGTACTTC.